Listed below are T cell receptor beta chains from one sample, sequenced in a study of beta chain features in type 1 diabetes. TCRdb's table, derived via immunoSEQ multiplex PCR, lists solely in-frame clones and lacks some. The top ten hold 0.023% of the sample, which has about 900,000 clones, about a sixth seen once. Input material: naive CD4+ T cells from blood. These receptor sequences come from a woman aged 18 to 35 in good health. Each CDR3 is given with its conserved first and last residue. A D gene is named only where the DNA matches it firmly. Some rows mark clone size as missing; the rest say once, few, many or name a class of expanded clone.

j_gene: TRBJ1-2
d_gene: .
abundance: .
v_gene: TRBV7-2
CDR3nt: TGTGCCAGCAGAGCTGGTAACTATGGCTACACCTTC
CDR3aa: CASRAGNYGYTF

j_gene: TRBJ1-1
d_gene: TRBD1
abundance: .
v_gene: TRBV10-3
CDR3nt: TGTGCCATCAGTGACCCGGACAGGGGCCCTGAAGCTTTCTTT
CDR3aa: CAISDPDRGPEAFF

j_gene: TRBJ2-5
d_gene: TRBD2
abundance: few
v_gene: TRBV5-4
CDR3nt: TGTGCCAGCACTGTGGGACTAGCGGGAGTGGGGGAGACCCAGTACTTC
CDR3aa: CASTVGLAGVGETQYF

j_gene: TRBJ2-5
d_gene: TRBD2
abundance: .
v_gene: TRBV6-5
CDR3nt: TGTGCCAGCAGCCCAGCGGGAATGGAGACCCAGTACTTC
CDR3aa: CASSPAGMETQYF

j_gene: TRBJ2-3
d_gene: .
abundance: few
v_gene: TRBV5-4
CDR3nt: TGTGCCAGCAGCACACAGCAGGGCACAGATACGCAGTATTTT
CDR3aa: CASSTQQGTDTQYF

j_gene: TRBJ1-1
d_gene: TRBD1
abundance: .
v_gene: TRBV4-2
CDR3nt: TGTGCCAGCAGCCAAGATGGGACAGGGACTAGGTACACTGAAGCTTTCTTT
CDR3aa: CASSQDGTGTRYTEAFF

j_gene: TRBJ2-3
d_gene: TRBD2
abundance: .
v_gene: TRBV7-3
CDR3nt: TGTGCCAGCAGTCCGGGACTAGGGACAGATACGCAGTATTTT
CDR3aa: CASSPGLGTDTQYF

j_gene: TRBJ2-7
d_gene: .
abundance: .
v_gene: TRBV21-1
CDR3nt: TGTGCCAGCAACCCCCCCCCTCAGGGGGTCCGGTCCTACGAGCAGTACTTC
CDR3aa: CASNPPPQGVRSYEQYF

j_gene: TRBJ1-2
d_gene: .
abundance: few
v_gene: TRBV7-2
CDR3nt: TGTGCCAGCAGCTTAAACGTGGGACGGCTGATCTATGGCTACACCTTC
CDR3aa: CASSLNVGRLIYGYTF

j_gene: TRBJ2-7
d_gene: .
abundance: .
v_gene: TRBV4-2
CDR3nt: TGTGCCAGCAGCCAAGATCTAGGGGCCTACGAGCAGTACTTC
CDR3aa: CASSQDLGAYEQYF

j_gene: TRBJ1-5
d_gene: .
abundance: .
v_gene: TRBV28
CDR3nt: TGTGCCAGCCACAAATCCCTGGCGCCCCAGCATTTT
CDR3aa: CASHKSLAPQHF

j_gene: TRBJ1-5
d_gene: .
abundance: .
v_gene: TRBV2
CDR3nt: TGTGCCAGCAGTGAACGGGCTAGCAATCAGCCCCAGCATTTT
CDR3aa: CASSERASNQPQHF

j_gene: TRBJ2-3
d_gene: .
abundance: few
v_gene: TRBV2
CDR3nt: TGTGCCAGCAGTGCCCCGTACACAGATACGCAGTATTTT
CDR3aa: CASSAPYTDTQYF

j_gene: TRBJ2-2
d_gene: .
abundance: .
v_gene: TRBV10-3
CDR3nt: TGTGCCATCAGTGGCCACGGGACGAGGGGGGCCGGGGAGCTGTTTTTT
CDR3aa: CAISGHGTRGAGELFF

j_gene: TRBJ1-5
d_gene: .
abundance: .
v_gene: TRBV7-6
CDR3nt: TGTGCCAGCAGCTTAAGCAGGGATCAGCCCCAGCATTTT
CDR3aa: CASSLSRDQPQHF

j_gene: TRBJ2-3
d_gene: .
abundance: few
v_gene: TRBV6-5
CDR3nt: TGTGCCAGCCTTCCCGCGGGGTCCCCAGATACGCAGTATTTT
CDR3aa: CASLPAGSPDTQYF

j_gene: TRBJ1-3
d_gene: .
abundance: few
v_gene: TRBV7-9
CDR3nt: TGTGCCAGCAGCTTAATCTCTGGAAACACCATATATTTT
CDR3aa: CASSLISGNTIYF

j_gene: TRBJ2-5
d_gene: TRBD2
abundance: .
v_gene: TRBV7-9
CDR3nt: TGTGCCAGCAGCCCTAGAGGGGGACTAGCGGGTCTAGAGACCCAGTACTTC
CDR3aa: CASSPRGGLAGLETQYF

j_gene: TRBJ2-2
d_gene: .
abundance: few
v_gene: TRBV7-3
CDR3nt: TGTGCCAGCAGCTTAGGCAACACCGGGGAGCTGTTTTTT
CDR3aa: CASSLGNTGELFF

j_gene: TRBJ2-1
d_gene: .
abundance: .
v_gene: TRBV7-2
CDR3nt: TGTGCCAGCAGCTTAGATCAGAACAATGAGCAGTTCTTC
CDR3aa: CASSLDQNNEQFF

j_gene: TRBJ2-7
d_gene: .
abundance: few
v_gene: TRBV7-2
CDR3nt: TGTGCCAGCAGCGAGGACAGCCACTCCTACGAGCAGTACTTC
CDR3aa: CASSEDSHSYEQYF

j_gene: TRBJ1-2
d_gene: .
abundance: .
v_gene: TRBV7-9
CDR3nt: TGTGCCAGCAGCCAGATCTCATATGGCTACACCTTC
CDR3aa: CASSQISYGYTF

j_gene: TRBJ2-3
d_gene: TRBD1
abundance: few
v_gene: TRBV28
CDR3nt: TGTGCCAGCAGTCCAGGACAGGGCGGCACAGATACGCAGTATTTT
CDR3aa: CASSPGQGGTDTQYF

j_gene: TRBJ1-2
d_gene: .
abundance: few
v_gene: TRBV20-1
CDR3nt: TGCAGTGCTAGAACGGGGGATGGCTACACCTTC
CDR3aa: CSARTGDGYTF

j_gene: TRBJ2-6
d_gene: .
abundance: few
v_gene: TRBV21-1
CDR3nt: TGTGCCAGCAGCAATTTGAGATTTACCATCCCTTCTGGGGCCAACGTCCTGACTTTC
CDR3aa: CASSNLRFTIPSGANVLTF

j_gene: TRBJ2-5
d_gene: TRBD2
abundance: few
v_gene: TRBV7-2
CDR3nt: TGTGCCAGCAGCTTAAAGTTGGGTAGCGGGAGGTACCAAGAGACCCAGTACTTC
CDR3aa: CASSLKLGSGRYQETQYF

j_gene: TRBJ2-3
d_gene: .
abundance: many
v_gene: TRBV7-2
CDR3nt: TGTGCCAGCAGCTTAGTCGGCACAGATACGCAGTATTTT
CDR3aa: CASSLVGTDTQYF

j_gene: TRBJ1-3
d_gene: .
abundance: few
v_gene: TRBV19
CDR3nt: TGTGCCAGTAGTTGGGGGAACTCTGGAAACACCATATATTTT
CDR3aa: CASSWGNSGNTIYF

j_gene: TRBJ2-1
d_gene: TRBD1
abundance: .
v_gene: TRBV7-3
CDR3nt: TGTGCCAGCAGCCGGACAGGTGCAAGCTCCTACAATGAGCAGTTCTTC
CDR3aa: CASSRTGASSYNEQFF

j_gene: TRBJ1-5
d_gene: .
abundance: .
v_gene: TRBV7-9
CDR3nt: TGTGCCAGCAGCTTAGGAGGACAGCCTAATCAGCCCCAGCATTTT
CDR3aa: CASSLGGQPNQPQHF

j_gene: TRBJ1-2
d_gene: .
abundance: few
v_gene: TRBV27
CDR3nt: TGTGCCAGCAGTTTTAGAAGTAGACAGGACGTCTATGGCTACACCTTC
CDR3aa: CASSFRSRQDVYGYTF

j_gene: TRBJ2-7
d_gene: TRBD2
abundance: few
v_gene: TRBV4-2
CDR3nt: TGTGCCAGCAGCCAAACAATACTAGCGGCTTTTTACGAGCAGTACTTC
CDR3aa: CASSQTILAAFYEQYF

j_gene: TRBJ2-7
d_gene: TRBD1
abundance: few
v_gene: TRBV7-2
CDR3nt: TGTGCCAGCAGCCCAATTGGGACAGCGCATGGCCACGAGCAGTACTTC
CDR3aa: CASSPIGTAHGHEQYF

j_gene: TRBJ2-3
d_gene: .
abundance: few
v_gene: TRBV2
CDR3nt: TGTGCCAGCAGTGAACTGGCAGGGACAGATACGCAGTATTTT
CDR3aa: CASSELAGTDTQYF